This TCR beta chain was found in a study of CD4 T cells in relation to SARS-CoV-2 and coronaviruses. As for the study in general: PBMCs were cultured with antigen for 10 days before TCR beta sequencing. Shared crossreactive spike epitopes were mapped to their HLA restriction.

CD4+ T cells from unexposed donors were obtained before the COVID-19 pandemic (2011-2018). The cells were cultured for under twelve days before CD4+ T cells were isolated. The CDR3 has 13 residues. V lost 6 bases and J lost 0, with 8 bases in between. Looked up from germline, CDR1 is ENHRY and CDR2 is SYGVKD. Comment on this clone: Its antigen remains unidentified.

Using immunoSEQ multiplex PCR, the repertoire was profiled, and TCRdb retains in-frame clones only, with some absent. This sample has more than 25,000 clones; about three quarters occur once, and the top ten carry approximately 14%. The sequence derives from a human donor in good health. Sequenced: CD4+ T cells from PBMCs, cultured in vitro. The rearrangement links TRBV10-3 to TRBJ1-1; D unresolved. CDR3 DNA: TGTGCCATCAGGCCGGAACTGAACACTGAAGCTTTCTTT. Translating gives CAIRPELNTEAFF.